The 8 T cell receptor beta chains below come from one sample, sequenced in a study of response to subunit inactivated influenza vaccine. MiXCR, applied by TCRdb to the RT-PCR reads, yields one record per CDR3 protein. The sample has about 780,000 distinct CDR3 sequences, roughly 18% seen once. The sequenced sample was PBMCs from blood, obtained roughly 5 days after vaccination. The origin of the receptors is a man between 45 and 60 years old who received an inactivated influenza vaccine.

The J gene is TRBJ2-1, the V gene TRBV20-1; D might be TRBD2 (6 bases). The CDR3 extends over 15 amino acids. Germline V lookup: CDR1 DFQATT, CDR2 SNEGSKA (reference sequence). Trimming took 1 base from V and 4 from J, leaving 14 bases between them. The CDR3 coding sequence is TGCAGTGCTAGAGCCAGCGGGCAACGATACAATGAGCAGTTCTTC. Its protein product is CSARASGQRYNEQFF.

This clonotype was counted between two and nine times. The chain carries TRBV6-2 or TRBV6-3 and TRBJ1-1; TRBD1 might be the D (5 bases). The V gene lost 4 bases and the J gene lost 4 bases, with 16 bases spanning the gap. Germline loops: CDR1 MNHEY, CDR2 SVGEGT. The CDR3 is made up of 15 amino acids. This CDR3 reads CASSFRTSGITEAFF. For the CDR3, the DNA is TGTGCCAGCAGTTTCAGGACGTCAGGGATCACTGAAGCTTTCTTT.

This clonotype showed up just a few times. The chain has TRBV7-6 and TRBJ1-3; D uncertain. Per germline, CDR1 SGHVS and CDR2 FNYEAQ. The CDR3 sequence is 16 residues long. V was pared by 5 bases and J by 0 bases, with 14 bases between. DNA of the CDR3: TGTGCCAGCAGCGAAGGACTGCCTGCCTCTGGAAACACCATATATTTT. Its translation is CASSEGLPASGNTIYF.

The rearrangement links TRBV7-9 to TRBJ1-4; 8 positions match TRBD1. CDR1 is SEHNR, CDR2 FQNEAQ, per germline (reference sequence). The CDR3 covers 15 residues. V shed 3 bases, J shed 4 bases, and the junction held 4 bases outside the gene matches. The CDR3 reads CASSFQGAGNEKLFF. CDR3 DNA: TGTGCCAGCAGCTTTCAGGGGGCCGGTAATGAAAAACTGTTTTTT.

The sample holds a few counts of this clonotype. The chain is built from TRBV29-1 and TRBJ2-1; a possible D gene is TRBD1 (5 bases). Germline V CDR1 and CDR2: SQVTM, ANQGSEA. The CDR3 totals 14 residues. Trimming removed 5 bases from V and 4 bases from J, with 15 bases in between. CDR3 coding DNA: TGCAGCGTTTCCACCGGACACGGTTACAATGAGCAGTTCTTC. Its translation: CSVSTGHGYNEQFF.

J is TRBJ1-3 and V is TRBV10-3; the match to TRBD1 covers 7 bases. The V gene end was trimmed by 0 bases and the J gene end by 0 bases; junction bases not matched to a gene: 2. The CDR3 length is 16 residues. Germline V gene sequence: CDR1 ENHRY, CDR2 SYGVKD. The CDR3 sequence is CAISESRQGSGNTIYF. The CDR3 DNA reads as TGTGCCATCAGTGAGTCCCGACAGGGCTCTGGAAACACCATATATTTT.

The V call is TRBV20-1, the J call TRBJ1-1; no firm D call. Trimming took off 5 bases at V and 3 bases at J, with 13 bases between the two ends. CDR3 size: 13 residues. Germline V gene sequence: CDR1 DFQATT, CDR2 SNEGSKA (reference sequence). In nucleotides, the CDR3 is TGCAGTGCTTTTCCCGTGGGGTACACTGAAGCTTTCTTT. This encodes CSAFPVGYTEAFF.

V usage is TRBV13 and J usage is TRBJ2-3; 9 bases map to TRBD1. The V segment lost 5 bases and the J segment 6 bases; nucleotides outside the gene matches: 12. There are 16 residues in the CDR3. Germline V gene lookup returns CDR1 PRHDT and CDR2 FYEKMQ (reference sequence). The CDR3 coding sequence is TGTGCCAGCAGCGTACCTAACAGGGGGCGGGGGGATACGCAGTATTTT. Encoded protein: CASSVPNRGRGDTQYF.